This T cell receptor beta chain was identified during a study of T cell repertoires in cytomegalovirus infection. As concerns this clonotype: Its antigen is currently unknown.

The CDR3 covers 16 residues. Germline V CDR1 and CDR2: SGHKS, YYEKEE (reference sequence). V was clipped by 3 bases and J by 6 bases, with 18 bases between them. Via MiXCR, TCRdb re-called the reads, giving one row per CDR3 protein. The table has roughly 78,000 distinct CDR3 sequences, roughly 40% seen once. The rearrangement links TRBV5-5 to TRBJ2-2, with D uncertain. This material consisted of CD8+ T cells from cultured PBMCs, taken from culture after CMV antigen stimulation. This TCR was recovered from a human donor in good health (CMV status not recorded). Some clones in this sample may be carry-over from other donors' samples. CDR3 loop: CASSSSLGSGPGELFF. CDR3 DNA sequence: TGTGCCAGCAGCTCGAGTCTGGGAAGTGGCCCCGGGGAGCTGTTTTTT.